These T cell receptor beta chains were read from a single sample in a study of CD8 T cells in Susac syndrome. TCRdb reprocessed the immunoSEQ multiplex PCR reads with MiXCR, giving one entry per CDR3 protein. This sample yields about 290,000 distinct CDR3 sequences, of which approximately 85% are seen a single time; roughly 0.22% belongs to the top ten. The sample taken for sequencing was CD8+ T cells from PBMCs. The receptors were gathered from a human donor with multiple sclerosis. CDR3s include the opening cysteine and the closing phenylalanine or tryptophan. A D gene is named only where the DNA matches it firmly. Where a row states a size, it is once, few, many or the class of an expanded clone; other rows omit it.

TRBD2 NA TRBJ2-5 TRBV13 CASSLGLAGVQETQYF TGTGCCAGCAGCTTGGGACTAGCGGGAGTACAAGAGACCCAGTACTTC
NA NA TRBJ2-2 TRBV7-6 CASSLVRLRLGVPGSPKGTGELFF TGTGCCAGCAGCTTAGTCCGCCTACGTTTAGGGGTTCCCGGGAGTCCCAAGGGGACCGGGGAGCTGTTTTTT
TRBD1 NA TRBJ1-4 TRBV27 CASRGTGGGEKLFF TGTGCCAGCAGGGGAACAGGGGGCGGTGAAAAACTGTTTTTT
NA NA TRBJ2-7 TRBV10-2 CASSDPGAKEQYF TGCGCCAGCAGTGACCCGGGGGCCAAAGAGCAGTACTTC
NA NA TRBJ1-1 TRBV4-1 CASSQAGFAEAFF TGCGCCAGCAGCCAAGCGGGGTTCGCTGAAGCTTTCTTT
TRBD2 few TRBJ2-3 TRBV4-3 CASSQDRLAGPTDTQYF TGCGCCAGCAGCCAAGATAGGCTAGCGGGGCCCACAGATACGCAGTATTTT
NA NA TRBJ1-1 TRBV20-1 CSARDRAGEGTEAFF TGCAGTGCTAGAGATCGGGCAGGGGAGGGAACTGAAGCTTTCTTT
TRBD2 few TRBJ2-1 TRBV3-1 CASSQGTSGSSYNEQFF TGTGCCAGCAGCCAGGGGACTAGCGGGAGCTCCTACAATGAGCAGTTCTTC
TRBD2 few TRBJ2-1 TRBV6-5 CASSYHLAGVGNEQFF TGTGCCAGCAGTTACCATCTAGCGGGAGTCGGTAATGAGCAGTTCTTC
NA NA TRBJ2-5 TRBV7-9 CASRWVGQETQYF TGTGCCAGCAGATGGGTGGGTCAAGAGACCCAGTACTTC
TRBD2 NA TRBJ2-7 TRBV6-5 CASRYPGRAQEQYF TGTGCCAGCAGATACCCGGGGAGGGCTCAAGAGCAGTACTTC
TRBD1 once TRBJ1-1 TRBV3-1 CASSQNGQVNTEAFF TGTGCCAGCAGCCAGAACGGACAGGTGAACACTGAAGCTTTCTTT
NA NA TRBJ1-1 TRBV29-1 CSVIGAWTEAFF TGCAGCGTGATAGGGGCTTGGACTGAAGCTTTCTTT
NA NA TRBJ2-1 TRBV7-2 CASSLGYYNEQFF TGTGCCAGCAGCTTAGGTTACTACAATGAGCAGTTCTTC
NA once TRBJ2-1 TRBV9 CASSSPPRDVRTYNEQFF TGTGCCAGCAGCTCCCCTCCGAGAGACGTCCGGACCTACAATGAGCAGTTCTTC
NA NA TRBJ2-5 TRBV7-9 CASSSPGFITEETQYF TGTGCCAGCAGCTCCCCGGGATTTATTACAGAGGAGACCCAGTACTTC
NA NA TRBJ2-2 TRBV27 CASSLSISGGSTGELFF TGTGCCAGCAGTTTATCGATTTCTGGGGGGAGCACCGGGGAGCTGTTTTTT
NA NA TRBJ2-2 TRBV29-1 CSAWKGNTGELFF TGCAGCGCCTGGAAAGGGAACACCGGGGAGCTGTTTTTT
TRBD2 NA TRBJ2-3 TRBV3-1 CASSQLGLAGGSQDTQYF TGTGCCAGCAGCCAACTAGGACTAGCGGGCGGTTCGCAAGATACGCAGTATTTT
TRBD1 NA TRBJ1-1 TRBV20-1 CSARDMRDRGMNTEAFF TGCAGTGCTAGAGATATGAGGGACAGGGGTATGAACACTGAAGCTTTCTTT
NA NA TRBJ1-1 TRBV30 CAWTWGLGTEAFF TGTGCCTGGACATGGGGGCTTGGGACTGAAGCTTTCTTT
NA NA TRBJ1-1 TRBV5-4 CASSLAGNTEAFF TGTGCCAGCAGCTTGGCAGGAAACACTGAAGCTTTCTTT
NA NA TRBJ1-3 TRBV6-6 CASSYFDPGPGNTIYF TGTGCCAGCAGTTACTTCGACCCGGGGCCTGGAAACACCATATATTTT
NA NA TRBJ2-7 TRBV6-5 CASSDRSGSDEQYF TGTGCCAGCAGCGACAGGTCAGGGAGCGACGAGCAGTACTTC
TRBD1 NA TRBJ2-3 TRBV7-9 CASSPRTGTGDTQYF TGTGCCAGCAGCCCCCGGACAGGGACGGGGGATACGCAGTATTTT
NA NA TRBJ2-4 TRBV9 CASSVDAGLAKNIQYF TGTGCCAGCAGCGTAGACGCGGGGCTAGCCAAAAACATTCAGTACTTC
TRBD2 NA TRBJ2-2 TRBV29-1 CSVEPAGLLTGELFF TGCAGCGTTGAGCCAGCGGGACTACTCACCGGGGAGCTGTTTTTT
NA NA TRBJ2-7 TRBV5-6 CASSLGRGQDEQYF TGTGCCAGCAGCTTGGGAAGGGGCCAGGACGAGCAGTACTTC
TRBD1 NA TRBJ1-1 TRBV2 CASKLGQGATEAFF TGTGCCAGCAAACTGGGACAGGGGGCAACTGAAGCTTTCTTT
TRBD2 NA TRBJ2-5 TRBV29-1 CSVREGLVAQETQYF TGCAGCGTGAGGGAGGGACTAGTGGCCCAAGAGACCCAGTACTTC
NA NA TRBJ2-7 TRBV12-3/TRBV12-4 CASSSGGIYEQYF TGTGCCAGCAGTTCCGGGGGAATTTACGAGCAGTACTTC
TRBD1 NA TRBJ1-5 TRBV28 CASSFRGQESYSNQPQHF TGTGCCAGCAGTTTTAGGGGACAGGAGTCTTATAGCAATCAGCCCCAGCATTTT
TRBD2 NA TRBJ2-1 TRBV6-1 CASIRTSGGEQFF TGTGCCAGCATTAGGACTAGCGGAGGAGAGCAGTTCTTC
TRBD2 NA TRBJ2-7 TRBV7-2 CASSLGLAGEKFEQYF TGTGCCAGCAGCTTAGGGCTAGCGGGAGAAAAGTTCGAGCAGTACTTC
NA NA TRBJ2-7 TRBV7-2 CASSLAGYDEQYF TGTGCCAGCAGCCTAGCAGGGTACGACGAGCAGTACTTC
TRBD2 NA TRBJ2-1 TRBV19 CASSGTSGINEQFF TGTGCCAGTTCAGGGACTAGCGGCATCAATGAGCAGTTCTTC
NA NA TRBJ2-1 TRBV7-3 CASSFSGANNEQFF TGTGCCAGCAGCTTCTCTGGGGCAAACAATGAGCAGTTCTTC
NA NA TRBJ1-4 TRBV7-9 CASSNGEFNEKLFF TGTGCCAGCAGCAACGGGGAGTTTAATGAAAAACTGTTTTTT
NA NA TRBJ1-1 TRBV11-2 CASSPGGVRMNTEAFF TGTGCCAGCAGCCCGGGGGGCGTCAGAATGAACACTGAAGCTTTCTTT
NA NA TRBJ2-7 TRBV7-8 CASSAWTDYEQYF TGTGCCAGCAGCGCTTGGACGGACTACGAGCAGTACTTC
TRBD2 NA TRBJ2-1 TRBV7-9 CASSRGLAGGDEQFF TGTGCCAGCAGCCGCGGACTAGCGGGAGGTGATGAGCAGTTCTTC
NA few TRBJ2-7 TRBV12-3/TRBV12-4 CASSFLPSYEQYF TGTGCCAGCAGTTTTTTACCCTCCTACGAGCAGTACTTC
NA NA TRBJ1-5 TRBV28 CASTRGSYQPQHF TGTGCCAGCACCCGCGGCAGTTATCAGCCCCAGCATTTT
TRBD2 NA TRBJ2-1 TRBV28 CASSHWTSGSSSYNEQFF TGTGCCAGCAGCCACTGGACTAGCGGGTCTTCTTCCTACAATGAGCAGTTCTTC
TRBD1 NA TRBJ1-6 TRBV27 CASSSLTGENSPLHF TGTGCCAGCAGTTCTCTGACAGGGGAGAATTCACCCCTCCACTTT
NA once TRBJ2-7 TRBV19 CASSSVEGLSYEQYF TGTGCCAGTAGCTCAGTGGAGGGACTCTCCTACGAGCAGTACTTC
NA NA TRBJ2-1 TRBV27 CASSPQVGEQFF TGTGCCAGCAGTCCACAGGTCGGTGAGCAGTTCTTC
NA NA TRBJ2-1 TRBV10-3 CAISGNYASGTQEQFF TGTGCCATCAGTGGAAATTATGCCTCCGGGACCCAGGAGCAGTTCTTC
NA NA TRBJ2-2 TRBV20-1 CSARDVPSENTGELFF TGCAGTGCTAGAGATGTTCCTAGCGAGAACACCGGGGAGCTGTTTTTT
NA NA TRBJ2-7 TRBV20-1 CSAGWDYEQYF TGCAGTGCTGGATGGGACTACGAGCAGTACTTC
NA NA TRBJ1-1 TRBV7-2 CASTPGWGGATEAFF TGTGCCAGCACCCCCGGGTGGGGGGGCGCAACTGAAGCTTTCTTT
TRBD1 NA TRBJ1-2 TRBV5-4 CASSLYGSAGGANYGYTF TGTGCCAGCAGCTTGTATGGGTCGGCAGGGGGGGCTAACTATGGCTACACCTTC
NA NA TRBJ2-3 TRBV7-2 CASSLDSRGATDTQYF TGTGCCAGCAGCTTAGATTCTCGGGGGGCTACAGATACGCAGTATTTT
NA NA TRBJ1-2 TRBV5-6 CASSPGPILYGYTF TGTGCCAGCAGCCCCGGCCCGATCCTGTATGGCTACACCTTC
TRBD1 NA TRBJ1-2 TRBV19 CATFSWEGARNYGYTF TGTGCCACCTTTAGTTGGGAGGGGGCGAGGAACTATGGCTACACCTTC